Listed below are T cell receptor beta chains from one sample, sequenced in a study of blood T cell repertoires in COVID-19. Method: immunoSEQ multiplex PCR; TCRdb's copy keeps in-frame clones and lacks some. The sample carries 65,000 or so clones, more than 90% recorded once. The material sequenced was peripheral blood. The receptors come from a man in his 60s with acute or convalescent COVID-19. The CDR3 runs from the conserved cysteine through the conserved F or W. The D gene is left open where the match is weak. Clone size is given for some rows only: seen once, a few or many times, or a class if the clone is expanded.

abundance,d_gene,v_gene,j_gene,CDR3nt,CDR3aa
NA,NA,TRBV4-1,TRBJ1-3,TGCGCCAGCAGCCTTCAGACAGTCTCTGGAAACACCATATATTTT,CASSLQTVSGNTIYF
NA,NA,TRBV15,TRBJ1-1,TGTGCCACCAGCAGAGCCGGGCGGGGCACTGAAGCTTTCTTT,CATSRAGRGTEAFF
NA,NA,TRBV27,TRBJ2-7,TGTGCCAGCAGTTTTAAGACAGTCTACCCCTACGAGCAGTACTTC,CASSFKTVYPYEQYF
NA,TRBD1,TRBV30,TRBJ1-4,TGTGCCTGGAGAAAACAGGGGACAACTAATGAAAAACTGTTTTTT,CAWRKQGTTNEKLFF
NA,NA,TRBV10-3,TRBJ1-4,TGTGCCATCAGTGAGACAGGGAATGAAAAACTGTTTTTT,CAISETGNEKLFF
few,NA,TRBV7-9,TRBJ1-6,TGTGCCAGCAGCTTTAGTGACAGAAATTCACCCCTCCACTTT,CASSFSDRNSPLHF
NA,NA,TRBV20-1,TRBJ1-1,TGCAGTGCTGGCCCAGGCACTGAAGCTTTCTTT,CSAGPGTEAFF
NA,NA,TRBV4-1,TRBJ1-1,TGCGCCAGCAGCCAACTTTCTGCGGGGGGCACTGAAGCTTTCTTT,CASSQLSAGGTEAFF
NA,TRBD1,TRBV30,TRBJ1-6,TGTGCCTGGAGTATTGGGGACAGGGGTGCTTCACCCCTCCACTTT,CAWSIGDRGASPLHF
NA,TRBD1,TRBV20-1,TRBJ2-3,TGCAGTGCTAGTTTTATCGGGACAGGGGCAGATACGCAGTATTTT,CSASFIGTGADTQYF
NA,NA,TRBV19,TRBJ2-1,TGTGCCACCACGACAGGCGATATAAACAATGAGCAGTTCTTC,CATTTGDINNEQFF
NA,NA,TRBV5-4,TRBJ2-4,TGTGCCAGCAGCTCCCTCGGGACACTAGCCAAAAACATTCAGTACTTC,CASSSLGTLAKNIQYF
NA,TRBD1,TRBV6-5,TRBJ2-1,TGTGCCAGCAGGGGGACAGTTTACAATGAGCAGTTCTTC,CASRGTVYNEQFF
once,TRBD1,TRBV4-2,TRBJ2-1,TGTGCCAGCAGCCAAGGGGGACAGGGGGGCCATGAGCAGTTCTTC,CASSQGGQGGHEQFF
NA,NA,TRBV5-4,TRBJ2-2,TGTGCCAGCAGCTTGGCCGGGAGTAGTAGGACGGACGGGGAGCTGTTTTTT,CASSLAGSSRTDGELFF
NA,TRBD1,TRBV6-5,TRBJ1-1,TGTGCCAGCCGCTGGACAGGGATGAACACTGAAGCTTTCTTT,CASRWTGMNTEAFF
NA,TRBD1,TRBV13,TRBJ1-4,TGTGCCAGCAGCGTTGGACAGGGTGGGGAAAAACTGTTTTTT,CASSVGQGGEKLFF
NA,TRBD1,TRBV5-1,TRBJ1-2,TGCGCCAGCAGCTTAGCGACAGGGGACTATGGCTACACCTTC,CASSLATGDYGYTF
NA,NA,TRBV7-2,TRBJ1-2,TGTGCCAGCAGCGTTATACTCCTCTATGGCTACACCTTC,CASSVILLYGYTF
NA,NA,TRBV7-9,TRBJ2-2,TGTGCCAGCAGGGTAGGGGACACCGGGGAGCTGTTTTTT,CASRVGDTGELFF
NA,NA,TRBV5-6,TRBJ1-1,TGTGCCAGCAGCCCGGAACAGGGATCGACTGAAGCTTTCTTT,CASSPEQGSTEAFF
NA,TRBD1,TRBV5-4,TRBJ1-1,TGTGCCGGCAGGGCTGGGACAGCCTCGCCTCTTGAAGCTTTCTTT,CAGRAGTASPLEAFF
NA,NA,TRBV12-3/TRBV12-4,TRBJ1-6,TGTGCCAGCAGTAGGGGGGGAAATTCCCTCCACTTT,CASSRGGNSLHF
NA,TRBD2,TRBV5-1,TRBJ2-3,TGCGCCAGCAGCTTGATTGCGGGGGAGGATACGCAGTATTTT,CASSLIAGEDTQYF
NA,TRBD1,TRBV7-2,TRBJ2-3,TGTGCCAGCAGCTTTAGGGGACAGGGGACTAGCACAGATACGCAGTATTTT,CASSFRGQGTSTDTQYF